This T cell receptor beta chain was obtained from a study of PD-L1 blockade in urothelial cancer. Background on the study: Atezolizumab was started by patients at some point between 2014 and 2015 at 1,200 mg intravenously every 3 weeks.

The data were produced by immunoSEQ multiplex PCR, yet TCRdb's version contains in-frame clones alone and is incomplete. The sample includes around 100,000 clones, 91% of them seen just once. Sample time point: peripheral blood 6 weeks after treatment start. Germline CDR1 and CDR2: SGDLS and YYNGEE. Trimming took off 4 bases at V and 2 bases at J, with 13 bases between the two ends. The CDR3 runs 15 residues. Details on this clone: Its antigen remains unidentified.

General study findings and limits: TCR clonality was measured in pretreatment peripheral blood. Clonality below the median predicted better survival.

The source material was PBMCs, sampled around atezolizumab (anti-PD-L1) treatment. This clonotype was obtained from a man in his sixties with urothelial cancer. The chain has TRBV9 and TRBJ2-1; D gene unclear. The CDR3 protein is CASSPSVTTYNEQFF. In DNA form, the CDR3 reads TGTGCCAGCAGCCCGTCCGTGACAACCTACAATGAGCAGTTCTTC.